This TCR beta chain was identified in a study of regulatory T cells in long-lasting Graves disease. General study findings and limits: Persistent disease exhibited a predilection for TRBV28, TRBJ1-2 and TRBJ2-5.

This clonotype was observed once. The antigen remains undetermined. Arm-PCR of CDR3 regions and iRepertoire HTBI primers were used to build TCR beta libraries. TCRdb reprocessed the multiplex PCR reads via MiXCR and lists one record per CDR3 protein. The sample shows roughly 400,000 distinct CDR3 sequences, over 20% of them seen only once. The time point: persistent/refractory GD, antithyroid drugs over 5 years with positive TRAb. Extracted RNA from PBMCs served as the source of the TCR library. The collection involved drawing 8.5 to 9 milliliters of peripheral blood into EDTA tubes. This CDR3 is built from 17 residues. In germline, CDR1 is DFQATT, CDR2 SNEGSKA (reference sequence). V dropped 6 bases and J dropped 1; count of bases not matched to a gene: 9.

The material sequenced was peripheral blood mononuclear cells (PBMCs), taken when the disease was refractory, from a patient treated with antithyroid drugs. The V and J genes are TRBV20-1 and TRBJ2-3, with 14 nucleotides matching TRBD2. The clonotype was recovered from a female donor with Graves disease. CDR3 sequence: CSAIGTSGRRGTDTQYF. The CDR3 bases are TGCAGTGCCATAGGGACTAGCGGGAGAAGGGGCACAGATACGCAGTATTTT.